What follows are 29 T cell receptor beta chains derived from one specimen sequenced in a study of early T cells in non-severe SARS-CoV-2 infection. Via MiXCR, TCRdb re-called the 5' RACE reads, giving one row per CDR3 protein. Of approximately 73,000 distinct CDR3 sequences listed, more than 10% are singletons. Material: whole blood. The source of these receptors is an adult who was a healthcare worker with PCR-confirmed SARS-CoV-2 infection or an uninfected control (not recorded which).

The rearrangement joins TRBV20-1 to TRBJ1-6; D is unresolved. The CDR3 contains 13 residues. Trimming cost V 3 bases and J 10 bases, with 13 bases left between them. Germline-derived CDR1 and CDR2 are DFQATT and SNEGSKA (reference sequence). This chain's CDR3 is CSAREILRSPLHF. In DNA, the CDR3 is TGCAGTGCTAGGGAGATTTTAAGATCACCCCTCCACTTT.

As for this clonotype: A read error may be the cause here, since a much bigger clone is one base away. The chain joins TRBV28 to TRBJ1-4; D might be TRBD1 (5 bases). Between the trimmed V and J ends, which lost 3 bases and 1 base, there was a span of 9 bases. The CDR3 has 15 amino acids. Germline-derived CDR1 and CDR2 are MDHEN and SYDVKM. This chain's CDR3 is CASSFVGGTNEKLFF. The CDR3 nucleotides are TGTGCCAGCAGTTTTGTGGGGGGAACTAATGAAAAACTGTTTTTT.

This clonotype was seen repeatedly, ten times or more. The J gene is TRBJ2-1, the V gene TRBV5-5; perhaps TRBD1 as D (5 bases). Germline assignment: CDR1 SGHKS and CDR2 YYEKEE (reference sequence). The CDR3 has 12 residues. V lost 0 bases to trimming and J lost 8 bases, with 6 bases between them. CDR3 sequence (DNA): TGTGCCAGCAGCTTGGTAGGGGATGAGCAGTTCTTC. It translates to CASSLVGDEQFF.

Many counts were recorded for this clonotype. The chain employs TRBV7-9 and TRBJ1-1; no firm D call. The V and J ends lost 3 bases and 1 base respectively, with 6 bases between them. Germline CDR1 and CDR2: SEHNR and FQNEAQ (reference sequence). The CDR3 is 13 amino acids. The CDR3 region is CASSFSSNTEAFF. CDR3 DNA: TGTGCCAGCAGCTTTTCATCGAACACTGAAGCTTTCTTT.

This clonotype was seen many times. The genes are TRBV7-9 and TRBJ2-6, with no clear D. This CDR3 has 17 amino acids. The germline gives CDR1 SEHNR, CDR2 FQNEAQ (reference sequence). The V end lost 0 bases, the J end lost 4 bases, and 13 bases lay between the germline ends. CDR3 in amino acids: CASSLALVSGGANVLTF. CDR3 in DNA: TGTGCCAGCAGCTTAGCGCTGGTTTCGGGCGGGGCCAACGTCCTGACTTTC.

This clonotype was seen repeatedly, ten times or more. The chain is built from TRBV2 and TRBJ2-6, with TRBD1 matching over 10 bases. Germline CDR1 SNHLY, CDR2 FYNNEI. Unmatched junction bases numbered 3, after V lost 7 bases and J lost 0 bases. This CDR3 spans 16 amino acids. CDR3: CASKGTGDSGANVLTF. The CDR3 region has the DNA TGTGCCAGCAAGGGGACAGGGGACTCTGGGGCCAACGTCCTGACTTTC.

The genes are TRBV6-2 or TRBV6-3 and TRBJ2-1, with D maybe TRBD2 (5 bases). This CDR3 is 12 amino acids long. The germline gives CDR1 MNHEY, CDR2 SVGEGT. V dropped 5 bases and J dropped 10 bases, with 12 bases sitting between them. The CDR3 here is CASSRLTGEQFF. CDR3 coding DNA: TGTGCCAGCAGTCGTTTGACGGGGGAGCAGTTCTTC.

This clonotype was observed at least ten times. The chain joins TRBV12-2 to TRBJ2-1; the table's D call, TRBD2, has no DNA check behind it. TRBV12-2 is a pseudogene segment. The CDR3 has 16 amino acids. CDR3 sequence: CASRRSGLAGGAEQFF. CDR3 DNA sequence: TGTGCAAGTCGCCGATCGGGACTAGCGGGAGGGGCGGAGCAGTTCTTC.

This clonotype was counted between two and nine times. This chain joins TRBV12-3 or TRBV12-4 and TRBJ2-3, with 8 bases that match TRBD2. The CDR3 has 15 residues. The V and J ends lost 6 bases and 9 bases, in that order; junction bases with no gene match: 14. DNA of the CDR3: TGTGCCAGCAGCCCCGGGCGGGGGGACCCTGCGACGCAGTATTTT. It specifies CASSPGRGDPATQYF.

This clonotype was detected many times. This rearrangement joins TRBV12-3 or TRBV12-4 to TRBJ1-5, with 8 bases lining up with TRBD1. With V trimmed by 5 bases and J by 5 bases, 5 bases remained unmatched. There are 14 residues in the CDR3. The CDR3 loop is CASSPGGYYQPQHF. The DNA of the CDR3 is TGTGCCAGCAGTCCAGGGGGCTACTATCAGCCCCAGCATTTT.

This clonotype was seen repeatedly, ten times or more. The rearrangement joins TRBV20-1 to TRBJ2-2; 7 nucleotides line up with TRBD2. Germline CDR1 and CDR2: DFQATT and SNEGSKA (reference sequence). Trimming removed 2 bases from V and 6 bases from J; junction bases left unmatched: 3. The CDR3 is 13 amino acids. The CDR3 DNA sequence: TGCAGTGCTAGACCCGGGAGGTCCGGGGAGCTGTTTTTT. Its protein is CSARPGRSGELFF.

V gene TRBV6-5 combines with J gene TRBJ2-3; 9 positions agree with TRBD1. CDR3 length: 14 residues. The germline V gene has CDR1 MNHEY and CDR2 SVGAGI. The trim removed 6 bases at V and 5 bases at J, leaving 6 bases unmatched. The CDR3: CASSPGQGRDTQYF. DNA of the CDR3: TGTGCCAGCAGCCCGGGACAGGGAAGAGATACGCAGTATTTT.

This clonotype appeared many times. The gene calls are TRBV27 and TRBJ2-1, with 10 positions matching TRBD2. CDR3 length equals 14 residues. Germline assignment: CDR1 MNHEY and CDR2 SMNVEV (reference sequence). After removal of 9 bases from V and 0 bases from J, the junction contained 2 bases not matched to a gene. CDR3 sequence reads: CASRLAGSYNEQFF. CDR3 nucleotides: TGTGCCAGTAGACTAGCGGGCTCCTACAATGAGCAGTTCTTC.

This clonotype was recorded many times. One junction end disagrees with the germline gene, perhaps due to a read error. V usage is TRBV29-1 and J usage is TRBJ2-7; a possible D gene is TRBD1 (6 bases). This CDR3 has 13 residues. Germline values: CDR1 SQVTM, CDR2 ANQGSEA. In DNA form, the CDR3 reads TGCAGCGTGGAAGGACAGAGCTCCTACGAGCAGTACTTC. It codes for CSVEGQSSYEQYF.

This clonotype was seen at least ten times. This chain uses TRBV2 with TRBJ2-5, with 9 bases lining up with TRBD2. Germline-derived CDR1 and CDR2 are SNHLY and FYNNEI. V lost 2 bases to trimming and J lost 2 bases; unmatched junction nucleotides: 18. The length of the CDR3 is 20 residues. The CDR3 loop is CASSELRWVILAGNQETQYF. CDR3 DNA: TGTGCCAGCAGTGAACTCAGATGGGTGATACTAGCGGGCAATCAAGAGACCCAGTACTTC. The variable domain in full, with the rest retrieved from reference TRBV2 and TRBJ2-5, is EPEVTQTPSHQVTQMGQEVILRCVPISNHLYFYWYRQILGQKVEFLVSFYNNEISEKSEIFDDQFSVERPDGSNFTLKIRSTKLEDSAMYFCASSELRWVILAGNQETQYFGPGTRLLVL.

This clonotype was counted ten times or more. The chain couples TRBV11-2 to TRBJ2-2; 8 positions match TRBD1. Germline V lookup: CDR1 SGHAT, CDR2 FQNNGV. The length of the CDR3 is 15 residues. V trimming: 6 bases; J trimming: 1 base; junction bases outside the gene matches: 4. The DNA of the CDR3 is TGTGCCAGCAGTCCCGGGACAGGGAACACCGGGGAGCTGTTTTTT. It codes for CASSPGTGNTGELFF.

This clonotype occurred many times. As DNA, the CDR3 is TGTGCCAGCAGCCCGCGGACAGGGGGCACAGATACGCAGTATTTT. It is translated as CASSPRTGGTDTQYF. V is TRBV7-9 and J is TRBJ2-3, with TRBD1 matching 9 bases. J lost 1 base, V lost 5 bases, and 4 bases had no gene match. This CDR3 has 15 residues. Germline CDR1 is SEHNR and CDR2 is FQNEAQ (reference sequence).

This clonotype has more than one count but fewer than ten. The genes are TRBV20-1 and TRBJ1-1, with 8 bases identical to TRBD1. This CDR3 has 13 amino acids. Losses at the gene ends were 6 bases for V and 7 bases for J; bases not matched to a gene: 10. Germline lookup yields CDR1 DFQATT and CDR2 SNEGSKA (reference sequence). The CDR3 DNA follows: TGCAGTGCCGCAGGACAGGGTAGAATTGAAGCTTTCTTT. Translated: CSAAGQGRIEAFF.

The V call is TRBV20-1, the J call TRBJ2-3; D possibly corresponds to TRBD2 (6 bases). The CDR3 covers 17 residues. Germline values: CDR1 DFQATT, CDR2 SNEGSKA (reference sequence). V dropped 1 base and J dropped 2 bases, with 19 bases sitting between them. The CDR3: CSARVYRTTETTDTQYF. The CDR3 bases are TGCAGTGCTAGAGTGTATCGGACTACCGAAACCACAGATACGCAGTATTTT.

This clonotype has a count of ten or more. The rearrangement joins TRBV4-3 to TRBJ2-7; D call uncertain. Germline-derived CDR1 and CDR2 are LGHNA and YSLEER. The ends were cut back, 0 bases at V and 3 bases at J, with 6 bases in the middle. CDR3 size: 13 residues. CDR3 DNA sequence: TGCGCCAGCAGCCAAGATCGGAGCTACGAGCAGTACTTC. Encoded protein: CASSQDRSYEQYF.

This clonotype was counted only a few times. The rearrangement joins TRBV7-9 to TRBJ1-5; tentative D call: TRBD1 (6 bases). Trimming left V 5 bases short and J 8 bases short, with 16 bases between. This CDR3 region has 14 residues. Germline V lookup: CDR1 SEHNR, CDR2 FQNEAQ (reference sequence). The DNA for the CDR3 is TGTGCCAGCAGCCTACAGGGCCGATCGGAGCCCCAGCATTTT. It yields the protein CASSLQGRSEPQHF.

This clonotype was counted between two and nine times. This chain joins TRBV15 and TRBJ2-3, with TRBD2 matching 10 bases. The V gene's germline CDR1 is LNHNV and CDR2 YYDKDF (reference sequence). There are 17 residues in the CDR3. Trimming removed 0 bases from V and 3 bases from J; junction bases left unmatched: 6. In DNA, the CDR3 is TGTGCCACCAGCAGAGAAACTAGCGGGATGTGGACAGATACGCAGTATTTT. Its translation is CATSRETSGMWTDTQYF.

The chain links TRBV6-5 to TRBJ1-6, with 7 nucleotides matching TRBD1. Germline assignment: CDR1 MNHEY and CDR2 SVGAGI. The CDR3 loop spans 16 amino acids. With V trimmed by 0 bases and J by 3 bases, 2 bases remained unmatched. For the CDR3, the DNA is TGTGCCAGCAGTTACTCGGGACAGCTCTATAATTCACCCCTCCACTTT. Its protein product is CASSYSGQLYNSPLHF.

This clonotype was picked up a small number of times. This chain links TRBV27 with TRBJ2-1; the match to TRBD1 covers 8 bases. V lost 0 bases and J lost 2; bases outside the gene matches: 3. CDR1 MNHEY and CDR2 SMNVEV come from the germline V gene (reference sequence). The CDR3 totals 16 residues. CDR3 coding DNA: TGTGCCAGCAGTTTATCTGTGGACAGGGCCTACAATGAGCAGTTCTTC. This sequence encodes CASSLSVDRAYNEQFF.

Many counts were recorded for this clonotype. The chain joins TRBV7-8 to TRBJ2-5; possible D gene TRBD1, 5 bases. The V end was cut by 2 bases, the J end by 0 bases, with 10 bases between. The CDR3 is 15 amino acids. Germline V lookup: CDR1 SGHVS, CDR2 FQNEAQ. CDR3: CASSLYRQYQETQYF. The CDR3 nucleotides are TGTGCCAGCAGCTTATACAGACAGTACCAAGAGACCCAGTACTTC.

The sample holds many counts of this clonotype. The V gene is TRBV20-1, the J gene TRBJ2-7; a weak D match, TRBD1 (6 bases). The germline V gene encodes CDR1 DFQATT and CDR2 SNEGSKA (reference sequence). This CDR3 contains 11 residues. CDR3 in DNA: TGCAGCGTCGGACAGAACTACGAGCAGTACTTC. This codes for CSVGQNYEQYF.

The rearrangement links TRBV29-1 to TRBJ1-1, with TRBD1 as a possible D gene (6 bases). The ends were cut back, 7 bases at V and 5 bases at J, with 17 bases in the middle. Germline lookup yields CDR1 SQVTM and CDR2 ANQGSEA. The CDR3 has 13 amino acids. CDR3 sequence (DNA): TGCAGCGGACACCAGGGGACCACTACTGAAGCTTTCTTT. Amino acid sequence: CSGHQGTTTEAFF. Complete variable domain (other parts from reference TRBV29-1 and TRBJ1-1): SAVISQKPSRDICQRGTSLTIQCQVDSQVTMMFWYRQQPGQSLTLIATANQGSEATYESGFVIDKFPISRPNLTFSTLTVSNMSPEDSSIYLCSGHQGTTTEAFFGQGTRLTVV.

V and J are TRBV23-1 and TRBJ2-1, with 7 bases identical to TRBD1. TRBV23-1 is annotated as an ORF whose role is uncertain. CDR3 length: 18 residues. The junction had 17 bases not matched to a gene; V was cut back by 1 base and J by 8 bases. The CDR3 nucleotides read TGCGCCAGCAGTCAATTCGGAGACAGGGCTTTAGATAGGGATGAGCAGTTCTTC. Translating it yields CASSQFGDRALDRDEQFF.

This rearrangement joins TRBV20-1 to TRBJ2-1, with 7 bases matching TRBD2. Trimming at V came to 2 bases and at J to 2 bases, leaving 12 bases not matched to a gene. The CDR3 has 17 amino acids. CDR1 is DFQATT and CDR2 is SNEGSKA in the germline V gene (reference sequence). Here the CDR3 reads CSARKIRGSLPYNEQFF. The CDR3 DNA reads as TGCAGTGCTAGAAAGATTCGCGGGAGTTTACCCTACAATGAGCAGTTCTTC.